This T cell receptor (beta chain) was sequenced in a study of cytomegalovirus exposure and HLA in healthy donors. About the research overall: An analysis done earlier identified more than 100 million unique TCR beta sequences from about 180 million T cells.

Both 60 Vbeta primers and 13 Jbeta primers went into the PCR. TCRdb's copy holds only in-frame clones and misses some; the assay was immunoSEQ multiplex PCR. The sample records hundreds of thousands of clones, around 65% being singletons. Study results and limitations: Near-uniform donor sequencing depth was presumed by presence/absence analyses. Certain sequence variants were highly shared and formed a cluster, and this cluster was likely a sequencing artifact. Listed as cytomegalovirus-associated were 150 to 200 TCR beta chains.

Comment on this clone: What it binds is not known.

The sequenced material came from PBMCs. The clonotype originates from a female donor in good health and CMV-seronegative.

The CDR3 DNA reads TGTGCCAGCAGCTTAGCTAGACTAGCGGGAGGGGATGAGCAGTTCTTC. Amino acid sequence: CASSLARLAGGDEQFF. The chain has TRBV7-9 and TRBJ2-1; 14 positions match TRBD2. Germline CDR1 is SEHNR and CDR2 is FQNEAQ (reference sequence). There are 16 residues in the CDR3. Trimming took 0 bases from V and 8 from J; bases not matched to a gene: 3. The full variable domain, completed using reference TRBV7-9 and TRBJ2-1, is DTGVSQNPRHKITKRGQNVTFRCDPISEHNRLYWYRQTLGQGPEFLTYFQNEAQLEKSRLLSDRFSAERPKGSFSTLEIQRTEQGDSAMYLCASSLARLAGGDEQFFGPGTRLTVL.